This entry describes one T cell receptor (beta chain). CDR1 is SEHNR, CDR2 FQNEAQ, per germline (reference sequence). The ends lost 8 bases at V and 0 bases at J; junction bases unmatched: 16. This CDR3 is 17 amino acids long. The record originates from a study of shared T cell receptors in the human thymus. Assay: immunoSEQ multiplex PCR; the TCRdb copy retains only in-frame clones and omits some. The table lists under 450,000 clones, just under 95% of them singletons. The J gene is TRBJ2-7, the V gene TRBV7-9; TRBD2 aligns across 7 bases. Sequencing input: thymocytes. The origin of this receptor is a human donor. CDR3 protein: CASASSRAERDSYEQYF. The CDR3 DNA is TGTGCCAGCGCCTCCTCCCGGGCGGAGCGGGACTCCTACGAGCAGTACTTC. Combining the CDR3 with reference TRBV7-9 and TRBJ2-7 gives the whole variable domain DTGVSQNPRHKITKRGQNVTFRCDPISEHNRLYWYRQTLGQGPEFLTYFQNEAQLEKSRLLSDRFSAERPKGSFSTLEIQRTEQGDSAMYLCASASSRAERDSYEQYFGPGTRLTVT.